The clone carrying this T cell receptor (beta chain) has just one count. J gave up 2 bases and V 0 bases, and 10 bases lay outside the gene matches. Looked up from germline, CDR1 is SGHRS and CDR2 is YFSETQ. This CDR3 is 17 amino acids long. Some clones are missing from TCRdb's copy, which holds only in-frame ones; the method was immunoSEQ multiplex PCR. Of approximately 270,000 clones detected, approximately 85% appear once; the ten largest clones hold about 10%. This record comes from a study of blood T cell repertoires in COVID-19. Study summary: There were acute and convalescent COVID-19 samples, and they came from the United States, Italy and Spain. Nucleic acid was either cDNA or gDNA, and it came from T cells, B-cell-depleted T cells, or PBMCs.

The receptor's source is a woman between 70 and 85 years old with acute or convalescent COVID-19. Source material: peripheral blood. J is TRBJ2-5 and V is TRBV5-1, with 7 bases that match TRBD2. The CDR3 reads CASSLVPRWGGQETQYF. The CDR3 DNA reads TGCGCCAGCAGCTTGGTCCCCCGGTGGGGGGGGCAAGAGACCCAGTACTTC.